The TCR beta chain under discussion was sequenced for a study of cytomegalovirus exposure and HLA in healthy donors. PCR primers comprised 60 Vbeta and 13 Jbeta primers. Assay: immunoSEQ multiplex PCR; the TCRdb copy retains only in-frame clones and omits some. This table has approximately 150,000 clones, over 70% appearing once. Germline V lookup: CDR1 MGHRA, CDR2 YSYEKL. This CDR3 spans 16 amino acids. V shed 3 bases and J 4 bases; nucleotides not matched to a gene: 3. The sequencing input was PBMCs. The TCR sequence derives from a middle-aged man in good health and CMV-seropositive. The chain carries TRBV4-1 and TRBJ2-1, with TRBD2 matching over 13 bases. The CDR3, as DNA: TGCGCCAGCAGCCAGGGGACTAGCGGGACTTACAATGAGCAGTTCTTC. As protein: CASSQGTSGTYNEQFF.